The clone carrying this T cell receptor (beta chain) was recorded many times. The sample's time point: newly diagnosed GD, antithyroid drugs for less than 3 months. RNA extracted from PBMCs served as the sequencing template. The data stem from a study of regulatory T cells in long-lasting Graves disease. Building the TCR beta libraries relied on iRepertoire HTBI primers, and CDR3 regions underwent Arm-PCR. MiXCR was run by TCRdb on the multiplex PCR reads, yielding one entry per CDR3 protein. Here the sample spans hundreds of thousands of distinct CDR3 sequences, less than 20% being singletons. Germline assignment: CDR1 MDHEN and CDR2 SYDVKM. The CDR3 length is 16 residues. V was shortened by 3 bases and J by 1 base, with 13 bases between the two germline ends. The sample also formed part of further work on T cells in Graves' hyperthyroidism and ophthalmopathy. That source adds: HTBI primers were employed in a first-round RT-PCR of the TCR CDR3.

Sequenced here: peripheral blood mononuclear cells (PBMCs), sampled at new diagnosis, from a patient treated with antithyroid drugs. This TCR was sampled from a woman in her 30s with Graves disease. V and J are TRBV28 and TRBJ1-3; no clear D. The CDR3 protein is CASSFPLKGSGNTIYF. The CDR3 DNA reads TGTGCCAGCAGTTTCCCCCTGAAAGGTTCTGGAAACACCATATATTTT.